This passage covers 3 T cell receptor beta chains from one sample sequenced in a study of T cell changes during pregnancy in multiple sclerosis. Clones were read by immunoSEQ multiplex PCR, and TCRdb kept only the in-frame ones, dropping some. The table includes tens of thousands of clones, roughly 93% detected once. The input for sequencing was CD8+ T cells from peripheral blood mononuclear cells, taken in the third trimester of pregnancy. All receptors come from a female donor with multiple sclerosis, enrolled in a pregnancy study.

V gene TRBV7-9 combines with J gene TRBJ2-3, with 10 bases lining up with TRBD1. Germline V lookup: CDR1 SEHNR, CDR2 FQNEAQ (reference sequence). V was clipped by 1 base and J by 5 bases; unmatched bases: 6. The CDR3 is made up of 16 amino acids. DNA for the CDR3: TGTGCCAGCAGCTTAGGCGGGACAGGGGTTAGAGATACGCAGTATTTT. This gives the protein CASSLGGTGVRDTQYF.

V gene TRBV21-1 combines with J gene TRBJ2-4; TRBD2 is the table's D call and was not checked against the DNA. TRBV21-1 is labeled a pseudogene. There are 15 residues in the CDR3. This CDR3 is CASSQREGAKNIQYF. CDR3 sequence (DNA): TGTGCCAGCAGTCAGCGGGAGGGGGCCAAAAACATTCAGTACTTC.

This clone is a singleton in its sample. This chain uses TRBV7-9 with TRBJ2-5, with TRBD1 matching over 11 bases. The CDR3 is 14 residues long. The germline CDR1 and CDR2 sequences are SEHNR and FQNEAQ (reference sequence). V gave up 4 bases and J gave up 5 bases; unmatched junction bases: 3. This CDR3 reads CASSSDRGRETQYF. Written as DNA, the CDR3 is TGTGCCAGCAGCTCGGACAGGGGGCGGGAGACCCAGTACTTC.